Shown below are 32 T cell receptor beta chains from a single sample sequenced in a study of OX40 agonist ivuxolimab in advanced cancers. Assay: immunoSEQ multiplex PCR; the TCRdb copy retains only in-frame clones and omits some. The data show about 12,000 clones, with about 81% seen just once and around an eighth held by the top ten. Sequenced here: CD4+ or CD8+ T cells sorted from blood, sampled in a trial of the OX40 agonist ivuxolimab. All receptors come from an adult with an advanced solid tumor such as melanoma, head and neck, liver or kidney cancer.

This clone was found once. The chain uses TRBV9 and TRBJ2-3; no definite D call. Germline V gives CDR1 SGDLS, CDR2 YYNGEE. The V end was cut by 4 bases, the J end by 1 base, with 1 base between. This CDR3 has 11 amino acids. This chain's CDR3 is CASSRTDTQYF. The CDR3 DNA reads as TGTGCCAGCAGCCGCACAGATACGCAGTATTTT.

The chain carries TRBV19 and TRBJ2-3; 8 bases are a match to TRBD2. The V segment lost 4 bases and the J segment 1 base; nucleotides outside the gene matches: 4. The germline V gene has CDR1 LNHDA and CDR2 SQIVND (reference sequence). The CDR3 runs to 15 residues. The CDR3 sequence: CASSSWREGTDTQYF. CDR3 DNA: TGTGCCAGTAGTAGTTGGCGGGAGGGCACAGATACGCAGTATTTT.

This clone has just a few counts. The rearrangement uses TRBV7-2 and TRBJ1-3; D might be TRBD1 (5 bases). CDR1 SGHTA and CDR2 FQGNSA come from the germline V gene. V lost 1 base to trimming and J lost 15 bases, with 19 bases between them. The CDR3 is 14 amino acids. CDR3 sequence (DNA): TGTGCCAGCAGCTTAGTCTGGGGCCCGGAAACACCATATTTT. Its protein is CASSLVWGPETPYF.

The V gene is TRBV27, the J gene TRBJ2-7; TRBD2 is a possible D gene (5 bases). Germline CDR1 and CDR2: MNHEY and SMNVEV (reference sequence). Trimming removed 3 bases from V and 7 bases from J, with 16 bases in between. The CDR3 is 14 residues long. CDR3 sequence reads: CASSFGVEPGEQYF. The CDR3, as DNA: TGTGCCAGCAGTTTCGGGGTAGAGCCGGGGGAGCAGTACTTC.

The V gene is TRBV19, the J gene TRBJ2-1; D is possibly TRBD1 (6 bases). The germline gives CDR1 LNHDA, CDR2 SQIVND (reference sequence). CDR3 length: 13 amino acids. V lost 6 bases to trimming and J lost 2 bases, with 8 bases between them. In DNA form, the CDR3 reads TGTGCCAGTAGAGGGACACCCTACAATGAGCAGTTCTTC. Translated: CASRGTPYNEQFF.

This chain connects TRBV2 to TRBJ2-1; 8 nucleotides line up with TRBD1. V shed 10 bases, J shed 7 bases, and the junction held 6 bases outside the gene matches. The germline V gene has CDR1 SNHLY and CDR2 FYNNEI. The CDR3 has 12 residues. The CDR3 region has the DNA TGTGCCATTCCAGGGGGCAAGAATGAGCAGTTCTTC. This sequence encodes CAIPGGKNEQFF.

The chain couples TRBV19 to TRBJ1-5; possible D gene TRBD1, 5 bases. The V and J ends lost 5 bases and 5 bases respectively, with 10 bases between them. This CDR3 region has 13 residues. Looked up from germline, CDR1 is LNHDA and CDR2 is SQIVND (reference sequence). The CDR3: CASSPQGDQPQHF. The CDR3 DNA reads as TGTGCCAGTAGTCCCCAGGGCGATCAGCCCCAGCATTTT.

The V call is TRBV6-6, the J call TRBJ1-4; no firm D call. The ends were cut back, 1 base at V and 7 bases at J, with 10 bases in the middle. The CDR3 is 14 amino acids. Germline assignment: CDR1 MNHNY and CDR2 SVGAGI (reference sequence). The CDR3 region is CASSYYVQAEKLFF. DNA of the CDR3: TGTGCCAGCAGTTACTATGTCCAGGCTGAAAAACTGTTTTTT.

CDR3 amino acids: CASSQESQSLNTEAFF. The CDR3 nucleotides read TGTGCCAGCAGCCAAGAATCCCAGAGTCTGAACACTGAAGCTTTCTTT. This chain uses TRBV4-2 with TRBJ1-1, with no clear D. The CDR3 spans 16 residues. V shed 0 bases and J shed 0 bases, with 11 bases lying between them. Germline V gene lookup returns CDR1 LGHNA and CDR2 YNFKEQ.

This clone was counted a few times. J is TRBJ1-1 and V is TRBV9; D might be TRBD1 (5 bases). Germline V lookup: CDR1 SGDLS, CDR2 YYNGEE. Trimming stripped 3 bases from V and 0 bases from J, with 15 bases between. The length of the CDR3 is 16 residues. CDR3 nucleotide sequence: TGTGCCAGCAGCGCCGGGGGAGGGACCTTGAACACTGAAGCTTTCTTT. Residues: CASSAGGGTLNTEAFF.

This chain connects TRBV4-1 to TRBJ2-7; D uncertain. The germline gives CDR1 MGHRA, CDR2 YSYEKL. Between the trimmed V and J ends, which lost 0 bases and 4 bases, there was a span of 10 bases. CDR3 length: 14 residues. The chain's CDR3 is CASSQEDNSYEQYF. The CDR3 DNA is TGCGCCAGCAGCCAAGAAGACAACTCGTACGAGCAGTACTTC.

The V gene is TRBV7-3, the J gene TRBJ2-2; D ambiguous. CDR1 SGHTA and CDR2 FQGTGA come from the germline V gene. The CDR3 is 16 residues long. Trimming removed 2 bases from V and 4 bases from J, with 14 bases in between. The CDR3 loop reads CASSLSAGPGTGELFF. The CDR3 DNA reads TGTGCCAGCAGCTTATCGGCAGGACCAGGCACCGGGGAGCTGTTTTTT.

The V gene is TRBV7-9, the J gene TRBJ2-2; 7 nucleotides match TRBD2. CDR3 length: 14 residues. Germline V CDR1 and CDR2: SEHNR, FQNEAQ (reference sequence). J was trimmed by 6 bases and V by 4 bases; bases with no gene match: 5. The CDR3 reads CASSSLGGSGELFF. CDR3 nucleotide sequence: TGTGCCAGCAGCTCCCTGGGGGGGTCCGGGGAGCTGTTTTTT. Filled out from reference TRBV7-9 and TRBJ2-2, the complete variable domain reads DTGVSQNPRHKITKRGQNVTFRCDPISEHNRLYWYRQTLGQGPEFLTYFQNEAQLEKSRLLSDRFSAERPKGSFSTLEIQRTEQGDSAMYLCASSSLGGSGELFFGEGSRLTVL.

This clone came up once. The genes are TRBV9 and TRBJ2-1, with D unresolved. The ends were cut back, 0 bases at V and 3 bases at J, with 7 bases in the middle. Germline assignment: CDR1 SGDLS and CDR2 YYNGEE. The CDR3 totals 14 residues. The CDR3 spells CASSVEGNYNEQFF. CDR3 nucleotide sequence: TGTGCCAGCAGCGTAGAAGGGAACTACAATGAGCAGTTCTTC.

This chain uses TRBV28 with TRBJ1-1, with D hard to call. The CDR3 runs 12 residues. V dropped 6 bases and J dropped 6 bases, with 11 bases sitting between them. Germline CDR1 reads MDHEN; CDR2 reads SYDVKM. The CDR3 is CASRLSSPEAFF. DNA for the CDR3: TGTGCCAGCAGACTGTCCAGCCCTGAAGCTTTCTTT.

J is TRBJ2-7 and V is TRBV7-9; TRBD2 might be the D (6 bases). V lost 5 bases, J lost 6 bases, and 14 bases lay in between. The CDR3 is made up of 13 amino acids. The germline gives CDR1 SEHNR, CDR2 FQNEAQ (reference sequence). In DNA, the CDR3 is TGTGCCAGCAGCCAAGGGACTCCTGCCGAGCAGTACTTC. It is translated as CASSQGTPAEQYF.

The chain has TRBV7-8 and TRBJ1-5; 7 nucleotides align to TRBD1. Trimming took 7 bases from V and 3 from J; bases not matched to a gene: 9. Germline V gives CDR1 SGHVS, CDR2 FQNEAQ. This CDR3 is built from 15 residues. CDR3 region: CASKSKTGNNQPQHF. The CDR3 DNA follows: TGTGCCAGCAAGAGCAAGACAGGGAACAATCAGCCCCAGCATTTT.

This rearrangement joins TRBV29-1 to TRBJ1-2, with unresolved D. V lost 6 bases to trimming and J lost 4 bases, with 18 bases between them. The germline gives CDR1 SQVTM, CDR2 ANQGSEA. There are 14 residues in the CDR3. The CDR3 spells CSVVGEGLGYGYTF. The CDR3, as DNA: TGCAGCGTGGTCGGGGAGGGTCTCGGCTATGGCTACACCTTC.

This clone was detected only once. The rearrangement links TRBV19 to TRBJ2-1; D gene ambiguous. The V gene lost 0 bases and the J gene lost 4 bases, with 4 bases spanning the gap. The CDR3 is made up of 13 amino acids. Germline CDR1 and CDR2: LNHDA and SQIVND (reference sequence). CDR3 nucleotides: TGTGCCAGTAGTATAGATCGGTACAATGAGCAGTTCTTC. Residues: CASSIDRYNEQFF.

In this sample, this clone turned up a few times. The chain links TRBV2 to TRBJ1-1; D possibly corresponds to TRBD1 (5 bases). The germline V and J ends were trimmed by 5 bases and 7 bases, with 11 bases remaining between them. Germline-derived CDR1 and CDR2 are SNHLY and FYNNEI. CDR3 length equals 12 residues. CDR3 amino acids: CASSPGRIEAFF. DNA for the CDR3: TGTGCCAGCAGTCCGGGACGAATTGAAGCTTTCTTT.

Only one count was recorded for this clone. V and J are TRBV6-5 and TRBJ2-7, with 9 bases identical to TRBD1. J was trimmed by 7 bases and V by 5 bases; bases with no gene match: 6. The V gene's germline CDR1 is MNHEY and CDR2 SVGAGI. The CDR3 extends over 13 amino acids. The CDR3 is CASSPPDRGEQYF. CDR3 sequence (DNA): TGTGCCAGCAGTCCTCCGGACAGGGGTGAGCAGTACTTC.

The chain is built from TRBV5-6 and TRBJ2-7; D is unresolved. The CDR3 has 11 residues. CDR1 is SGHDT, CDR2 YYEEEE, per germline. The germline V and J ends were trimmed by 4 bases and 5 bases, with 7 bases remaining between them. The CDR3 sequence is CASSTRNEQYF. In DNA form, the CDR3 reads TGTGCCAGCAGCACTCGGAACGAGCAGTACTTC.

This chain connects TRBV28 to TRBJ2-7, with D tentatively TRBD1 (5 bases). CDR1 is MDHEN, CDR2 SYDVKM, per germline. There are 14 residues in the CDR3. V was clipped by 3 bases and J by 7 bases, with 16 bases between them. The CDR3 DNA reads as TGTGCCAGCAGTTTCTCCGGCAGGGTGGGGGAGCAGTACTTC. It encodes CASSFSGRVGEQYF.

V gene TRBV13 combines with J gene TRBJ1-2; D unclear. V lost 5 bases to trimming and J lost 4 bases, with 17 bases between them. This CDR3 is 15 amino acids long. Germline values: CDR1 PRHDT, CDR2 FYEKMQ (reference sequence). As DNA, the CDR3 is TGTGCCAGCAGCCCGCGATTCCGTGAAGTCTATGGCTACACCTTC. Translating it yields CASSPRFREVYGYTF.

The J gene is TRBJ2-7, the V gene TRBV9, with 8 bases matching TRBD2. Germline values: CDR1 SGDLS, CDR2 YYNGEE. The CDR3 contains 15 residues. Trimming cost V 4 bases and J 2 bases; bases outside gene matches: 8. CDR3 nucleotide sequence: TGTGCCAGCAGCCTCGGGGTAGCGGGAACCTACGAGCAGTACTTC. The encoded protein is CASSLGVAGTYEQYF.

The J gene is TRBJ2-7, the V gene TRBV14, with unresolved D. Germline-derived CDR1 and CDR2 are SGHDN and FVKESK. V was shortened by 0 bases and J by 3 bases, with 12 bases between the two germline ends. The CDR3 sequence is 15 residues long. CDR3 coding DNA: TGTGCCAGCAGCCAAGATGTAGGCTACATCTACGAGCAGTACTTC. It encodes CASSQDVGYIYEQYF.

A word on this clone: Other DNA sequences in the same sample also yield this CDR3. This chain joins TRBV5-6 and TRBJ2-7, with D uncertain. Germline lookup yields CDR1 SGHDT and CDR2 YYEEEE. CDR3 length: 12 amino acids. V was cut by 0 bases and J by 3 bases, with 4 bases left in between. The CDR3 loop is CASSLGGYEQYF. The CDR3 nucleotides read TGTGCCAGCAGCTTGGGCGGCTACGAGCAGTACTTC.

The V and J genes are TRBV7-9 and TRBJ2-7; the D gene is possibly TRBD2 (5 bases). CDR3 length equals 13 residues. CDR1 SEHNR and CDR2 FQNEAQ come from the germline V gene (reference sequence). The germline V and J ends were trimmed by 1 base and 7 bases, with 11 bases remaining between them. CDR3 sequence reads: CASSLGGQVEQYF. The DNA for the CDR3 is TGTGCCAGCAGCTTAGGCGGGCAAGTAGAGCAGTACTTC.

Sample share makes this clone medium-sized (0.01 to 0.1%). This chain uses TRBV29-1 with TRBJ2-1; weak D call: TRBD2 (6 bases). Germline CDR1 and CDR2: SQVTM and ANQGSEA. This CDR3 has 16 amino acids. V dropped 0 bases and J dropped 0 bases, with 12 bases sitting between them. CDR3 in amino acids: CSVEDPGRSSYNEQFF. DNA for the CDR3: TGCAGCGTTGAAGATCCTGGGAGGAGCTCCTACAATGAGCAGTTCTTC.

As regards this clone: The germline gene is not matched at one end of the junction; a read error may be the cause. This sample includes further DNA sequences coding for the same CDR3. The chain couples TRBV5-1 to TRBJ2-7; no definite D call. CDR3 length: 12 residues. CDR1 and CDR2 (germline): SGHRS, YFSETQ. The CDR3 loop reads CASSLRPYEQYF. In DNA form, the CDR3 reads TGTGCCAGCAGCTTGAGGCCTTACGAGCAGTACTTC.

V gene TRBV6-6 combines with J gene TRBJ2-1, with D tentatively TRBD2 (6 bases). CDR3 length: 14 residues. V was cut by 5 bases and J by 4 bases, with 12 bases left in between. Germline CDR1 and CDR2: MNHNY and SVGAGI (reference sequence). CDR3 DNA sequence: TGTGCCAGCAGTCCGGGACTTCCTTACAATGAGCAGTTCTTC. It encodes CASSPGLPYNEQFF.

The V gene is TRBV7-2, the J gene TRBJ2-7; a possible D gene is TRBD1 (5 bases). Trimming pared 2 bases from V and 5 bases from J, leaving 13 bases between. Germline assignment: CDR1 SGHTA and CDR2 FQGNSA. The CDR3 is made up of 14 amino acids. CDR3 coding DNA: TGTGCCAGCAGCTTAATATCAGGGTCCGACGAGCAGTACTTC. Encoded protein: CASSLISGSDEQYF.